The 4 T cell receptor beta chains below all came from one sample that was sequenced in a study of blood T cells in healthy people across ages. The use of a sample-barcoded 5' primer and a J-beta primer mix characterized a second PCR of roughly 6 to 12 cycles. TCRdb re-derived calls from the 5' RACE reads in MiXCR, one entry per CDR3 protein. Of 650,000 to 800,000 distinct CDR3 sequences listed, 40% to 65% are singletons. The sequenced sample was blood. The receptors were sampled from a woman of 80 years or more in good health.

The chain employs TRBV27 and TRBJ1-6; TRBD1 might be the D (6 bases). Trimming removed 4 bases from V and 5 bases from J, with 12 bases in between. CDR3 length equals 15 residues. The germline V gene has CDR1 MNHEY and CDR2 SMNVEV (reference sequence). In nucleotides, the CDR3 is TGTGCCAGCAGTTCCCAACAGGGAAATAATTCACCCCTCCACTTT. This encodes CASSSQQGNNSPLHF.

This clonotype was observed at least ten times. The chain uses TRBV28 and TRBJ2-3; D is possibly TRBD2 (6 bases). Trimming cost V 5 bases and J 0 bases, with 12 bases left between them. The CDR3 has 15 residues. In germline, CDR1 is MDHEN, CDR2 SYDVKM. CDR3 bases: TGTGCCAGCAGTAGTTGGACTACCAGCACAGATACGCAGTATTTT. It encodes CASSSWTTSTDTQYF.

Turning to this clonotype: Being one base from a much bigger clone, this may be a read error. This rearrangement joins TRBV6-6 to TRBJ2-5; tentative D call: TRBD2 (6 bases). The CDR3 has 13 amino acids. Germline-derived CDR1 and CDR2 are MNHNY and SVGAGI (reference sequence). Trimming cost V 8 bases and J 11 bases, with 21 bases left between them. CDR3 coding DNA: TGTGCCAGCGCGCTGGCGCGGGGCCATGAGCAGTACTTC. Its protein is CASALARGHEQYF.

This chain connects TRBV5-1 to TRBJ2-1; 9 nucleotides agree with TRBD2. The V segment lost 4 bases and the J segment 5 bases; nucleotides outside the gene matches: 10. Germline values: CDR1 SGHRS, CDR2 YFSETQ. This CDR3 comprises 16 residues. The CDR3 nucleotides read TGCGCCAGCAGCCCTGGGCTAGCGGGACTACACAATGAGCAGTTCTTC. Amino acid sequence: CASSPGLAGLHNEQFF.